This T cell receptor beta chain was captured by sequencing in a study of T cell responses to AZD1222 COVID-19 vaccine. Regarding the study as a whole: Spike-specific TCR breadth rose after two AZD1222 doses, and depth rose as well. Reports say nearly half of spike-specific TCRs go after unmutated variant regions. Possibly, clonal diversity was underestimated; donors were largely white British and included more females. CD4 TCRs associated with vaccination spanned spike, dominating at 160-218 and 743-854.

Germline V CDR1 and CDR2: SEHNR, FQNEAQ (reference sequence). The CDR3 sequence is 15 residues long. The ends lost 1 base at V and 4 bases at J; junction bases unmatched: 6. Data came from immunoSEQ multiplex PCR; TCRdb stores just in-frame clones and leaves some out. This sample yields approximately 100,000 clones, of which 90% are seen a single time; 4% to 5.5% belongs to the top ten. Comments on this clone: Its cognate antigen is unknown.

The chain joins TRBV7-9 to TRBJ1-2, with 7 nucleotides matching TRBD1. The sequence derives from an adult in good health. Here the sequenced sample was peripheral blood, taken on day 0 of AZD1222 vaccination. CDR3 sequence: CASSLVVDRPYGYTF. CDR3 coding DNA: TGTGCCAGCAGCTTAGTTGTGGACAGGCCCTATGGCTACACCTTC.